The clone carrying this TCR beta chain was detected many times. The antigen remains undetermined. During its preparation, the TCRbeta library received unique molecular identifiers. MiXCR was run by TCRdb on the PCR reads, yielding one entry per CDR3 protein. The data hold 240,000 or so distinct CDR3 sequences, with just under 8.5% observed a single time. Unmatched junction bases numbered 10, after V lost 2 bases and J lost 8 bases. The V gene's germline CDR1 is MNHEY and CDR2 SVGAGI. The CDR3 covers 16 residues. This sample is drawn from a study of T-cell reconstitution after alpha-beta-depleted transplantation in children. The study's findings and limits: Newly produced T cells mostly provided counts and TCRbeta diversity after one year, as hyperexpanded clones declined.

This clonotype originated in a male patient aged 10 to 17 who had a stem cell transplant for acute lymphoblastic leukemia, so the T cells may come from the graft donor. The chain joins TRBV6-5 to TRBJ2-2; 8 bases are shared with TRBD2. The sample here was PBMCs, mostly from graft donor cells, taken 180 days after TCRalphabeta/CD19-depleted stem cell transplant. As DNA, the CDR3 is TGTGCCAGCAGTTACGGCCCGGGGGGGGCGGTGGGGGAGCTGTTTTTT. Translation: CASSYGPGGAVGELFF.